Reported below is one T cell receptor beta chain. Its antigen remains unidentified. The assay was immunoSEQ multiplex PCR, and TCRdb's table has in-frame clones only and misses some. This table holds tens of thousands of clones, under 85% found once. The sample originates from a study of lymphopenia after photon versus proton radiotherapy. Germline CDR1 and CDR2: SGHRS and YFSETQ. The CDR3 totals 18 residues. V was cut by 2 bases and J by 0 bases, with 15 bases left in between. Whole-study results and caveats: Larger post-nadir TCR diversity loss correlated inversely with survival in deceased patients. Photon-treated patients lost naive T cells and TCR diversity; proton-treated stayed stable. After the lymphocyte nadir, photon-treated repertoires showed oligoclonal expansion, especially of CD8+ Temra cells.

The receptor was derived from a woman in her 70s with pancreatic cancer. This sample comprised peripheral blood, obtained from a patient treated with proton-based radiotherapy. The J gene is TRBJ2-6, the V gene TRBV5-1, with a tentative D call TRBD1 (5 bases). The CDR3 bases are TGCGCCAGCAGCTTCCGGCAGGGTGGACACTCTGGGGCCAACGTCCTGACTTTC. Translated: CASSFRQGGHSGANVLTF.